This T cell receptor beta chain stems from a study of T cell repertoires in cytomegalovirus infection. Overall study context: The study used recently identified HLA-C-restricted and well-studied HLA-B-restricted CMV epitopes. In public TCR beta signatures, there were indications of both CMV infection and matching HLA type.

With 1 base clipped from V and 3 bases from J, the junction kept 5 bases outside the gene matches. CDR3 size: 17 residues. In germline, CDR1 is SGHAT, CDR2 FQNNGV. MiXCR, run by TCRdb on the reads, gives a single entry per CDR3 protein. Of 640,000 or so distinct CDR3 sequences in the sample, roughly 30% were seen once. A word on this clonotype: No antigen is known for it.

The rearrangement joins TRBV11-2 to TRBJ2-1; 11 bases are a match to TRBD2. The clonotype was recovered from a human donor in good health (CMV status not recorded). Some clones in this sample may be carry-over from other donors' samples. The sequencing used cultured PBMCs, collected from culture after CMV antigen stimulation. The CDR3 sequence: CASSLALGLAGYNEQFF. CDR3 in DNA: TGTGCCAGCAGCTTAGCTCTTGGACTAGCGGGCTACAATGAGCAGTTCTTC.